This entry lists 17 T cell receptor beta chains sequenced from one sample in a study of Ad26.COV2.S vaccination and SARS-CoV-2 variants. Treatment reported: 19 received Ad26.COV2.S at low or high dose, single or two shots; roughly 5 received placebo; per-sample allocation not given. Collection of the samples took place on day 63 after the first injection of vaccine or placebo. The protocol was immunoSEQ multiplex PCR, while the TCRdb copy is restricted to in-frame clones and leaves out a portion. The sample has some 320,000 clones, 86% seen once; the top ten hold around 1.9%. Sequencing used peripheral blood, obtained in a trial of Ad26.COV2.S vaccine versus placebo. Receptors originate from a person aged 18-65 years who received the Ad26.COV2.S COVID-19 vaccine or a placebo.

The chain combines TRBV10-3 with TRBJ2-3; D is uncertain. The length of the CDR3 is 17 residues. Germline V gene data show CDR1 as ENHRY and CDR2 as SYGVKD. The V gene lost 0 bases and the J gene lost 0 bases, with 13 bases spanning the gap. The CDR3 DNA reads TGTGCCATCAGTGAGTCGGACGGACGGGCGAGCACAGATACGCAGTATTTT. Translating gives CAISESDGRASTDTQYF.

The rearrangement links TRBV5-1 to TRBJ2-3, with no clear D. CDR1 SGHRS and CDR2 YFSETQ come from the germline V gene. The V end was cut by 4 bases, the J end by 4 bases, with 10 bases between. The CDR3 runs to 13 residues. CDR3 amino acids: CASSLSISDTQYF. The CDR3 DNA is TGCGCCAGCAGCCTCTCTATATCAGATACGCAGTATTTT.

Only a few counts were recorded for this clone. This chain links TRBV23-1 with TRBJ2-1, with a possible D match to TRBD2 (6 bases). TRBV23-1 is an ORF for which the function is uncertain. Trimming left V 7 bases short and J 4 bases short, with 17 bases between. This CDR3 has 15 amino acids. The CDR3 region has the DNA TGCGCCAGCAACCGGGGGATCCTACCTTACAATGAGCAGTTCTTC. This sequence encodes CASNRGILPYNEQFF.

The CDR3 nucleotides are TGCAGTGCTAGAGTGAGGATGGGGTACACCTTC. It yields the protein CSARVRMGYTF. The chain joins TRBV20-1 to TRBJ1-2; no reliable D call. The V and J ends lost 1 base and 11 bases respectively, with 11 bases between them. CDR1 and CDR2 (germline): DFQATT, SNEGSKA (reference sequence). The CDR3 extends over 11 amino acids.

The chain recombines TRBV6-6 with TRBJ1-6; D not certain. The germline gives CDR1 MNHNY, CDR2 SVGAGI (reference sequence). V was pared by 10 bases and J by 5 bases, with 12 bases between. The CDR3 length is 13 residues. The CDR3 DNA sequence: TGTGCCATCTCGGAGTTGAATAATTCACCCCTCCACTTT. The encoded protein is CAISELNNSPLHF.

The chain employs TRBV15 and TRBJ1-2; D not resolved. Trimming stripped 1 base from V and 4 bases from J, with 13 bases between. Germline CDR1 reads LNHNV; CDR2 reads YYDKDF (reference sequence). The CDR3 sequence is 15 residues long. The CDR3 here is CATSRGGQRLYGYTF. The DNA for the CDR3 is TGTGCCACCAGCAGAGGAGGGCAGCGCCTCTATGGCTACACCTTC.

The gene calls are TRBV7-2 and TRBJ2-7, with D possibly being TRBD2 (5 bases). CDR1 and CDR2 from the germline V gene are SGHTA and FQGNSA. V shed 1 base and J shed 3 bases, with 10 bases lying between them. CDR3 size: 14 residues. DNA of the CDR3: TGTGCCAGCAGCTTAGGGGTAGCGAACTACGAGCAGTACTTC. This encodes CASSLGVANYEQYF.

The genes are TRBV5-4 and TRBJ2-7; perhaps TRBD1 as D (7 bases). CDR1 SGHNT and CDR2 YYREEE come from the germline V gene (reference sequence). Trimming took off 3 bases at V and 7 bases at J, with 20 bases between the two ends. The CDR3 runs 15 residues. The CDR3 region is CASSWGWRGPGEQYF. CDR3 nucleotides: TGTGCCAGCAGCTGGGGGTGGAGGGGGCCAGGGGAGCAGTACTTC.

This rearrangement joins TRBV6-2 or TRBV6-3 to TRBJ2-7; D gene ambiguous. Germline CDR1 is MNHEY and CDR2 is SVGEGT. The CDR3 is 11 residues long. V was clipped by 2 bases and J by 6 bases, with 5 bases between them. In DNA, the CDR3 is TGTGCCAGCAGTTACAAGATCGAGCAGTACTTC. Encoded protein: CASSYKIEQYF.

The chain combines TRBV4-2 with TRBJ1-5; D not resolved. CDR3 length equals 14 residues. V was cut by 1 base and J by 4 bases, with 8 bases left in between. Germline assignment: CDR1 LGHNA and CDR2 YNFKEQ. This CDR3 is CASSQGGANQPQHF. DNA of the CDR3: TGTGCCAGCAGCCAAGGGGGAGCGAATCAGCCCCAGCATTTT.

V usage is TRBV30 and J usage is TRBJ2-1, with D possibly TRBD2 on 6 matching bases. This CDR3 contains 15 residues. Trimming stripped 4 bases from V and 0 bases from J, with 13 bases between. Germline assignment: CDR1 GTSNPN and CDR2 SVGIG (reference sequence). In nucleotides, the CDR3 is TGTGCCTGGACCTCCGGGACTTCCTCCTACAATGAGCAGTTCTTC. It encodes CAWTSGTSSYNEQFF.

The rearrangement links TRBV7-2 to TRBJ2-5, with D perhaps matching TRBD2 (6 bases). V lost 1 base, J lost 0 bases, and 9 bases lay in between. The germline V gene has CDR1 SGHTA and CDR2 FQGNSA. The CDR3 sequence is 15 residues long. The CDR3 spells CASSLVAGYQETQYF. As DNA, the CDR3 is TGTGCCAGCAGCTTAGTGGCGGGGTACCAAGAGACCCAGTACTTC.

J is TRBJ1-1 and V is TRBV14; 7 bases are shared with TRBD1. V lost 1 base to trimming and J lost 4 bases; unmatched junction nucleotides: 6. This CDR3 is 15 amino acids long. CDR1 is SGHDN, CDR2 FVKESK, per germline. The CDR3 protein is CASSQVSSGGTEAFF. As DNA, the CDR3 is TGTGCCAGCAGCCAAGTATCTTCAGGGGGCACTGAAGCTTTCTTT.

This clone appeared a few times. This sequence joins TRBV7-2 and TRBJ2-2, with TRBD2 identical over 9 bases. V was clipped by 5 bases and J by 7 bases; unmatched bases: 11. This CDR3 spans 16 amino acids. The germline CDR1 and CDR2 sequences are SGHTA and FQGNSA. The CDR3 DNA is TGTGCCAGCAGCATTAAAAGCGGGGGGCCCTACGGGGAGCTGTTTTTT. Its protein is CASSIKSGGPYGELFF.

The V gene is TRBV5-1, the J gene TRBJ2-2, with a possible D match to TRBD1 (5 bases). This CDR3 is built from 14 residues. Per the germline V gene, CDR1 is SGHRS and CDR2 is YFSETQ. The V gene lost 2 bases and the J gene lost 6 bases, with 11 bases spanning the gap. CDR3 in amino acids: CASSLVRAAGELFF. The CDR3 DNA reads TGCGCCAGCAGCTTAGTCAGGGCGGCCGGGGAGCTGTTTTTT.

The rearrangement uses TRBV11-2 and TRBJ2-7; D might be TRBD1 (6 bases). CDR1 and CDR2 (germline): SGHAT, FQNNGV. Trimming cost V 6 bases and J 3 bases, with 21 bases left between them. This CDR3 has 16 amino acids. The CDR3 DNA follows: TGTGCCAGCAGTCCAATCGACCAGGGGAAAGACTACGAGCAGTACTTC. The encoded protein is CASSPIDQGKDYEQYF.

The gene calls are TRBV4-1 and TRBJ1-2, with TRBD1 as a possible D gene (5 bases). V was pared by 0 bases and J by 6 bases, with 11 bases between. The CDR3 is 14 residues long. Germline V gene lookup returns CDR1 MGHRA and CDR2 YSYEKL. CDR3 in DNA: TGCGCCAGCAGCCAAGACCCGTGGGGGGATGGCTACACCTTC. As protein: CASSQDPWGDGYTF.